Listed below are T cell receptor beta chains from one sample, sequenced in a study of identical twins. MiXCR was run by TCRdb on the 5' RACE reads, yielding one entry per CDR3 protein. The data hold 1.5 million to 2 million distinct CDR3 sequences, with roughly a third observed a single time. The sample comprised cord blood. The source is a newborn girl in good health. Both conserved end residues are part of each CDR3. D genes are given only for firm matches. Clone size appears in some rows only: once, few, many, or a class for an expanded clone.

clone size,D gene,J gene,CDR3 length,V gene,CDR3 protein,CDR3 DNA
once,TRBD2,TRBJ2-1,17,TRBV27,CASSLYTSGKGDNEQFF,TGTGCCAGCAGTTTATACACTAGCGGGAAAGGGGACAATGAGCAGTTCTTC
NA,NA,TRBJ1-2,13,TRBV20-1,CSARAGTDYGYTF,TGCAGTGCTAGAGCCGGGACTGACTATGGCTACACCTTC
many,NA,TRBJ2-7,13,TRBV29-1,CSVRKTRDYEQYF,TGCAGCGTGAGAAAGACTAGGGACTACGAGCAGTACTTC
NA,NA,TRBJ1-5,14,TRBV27,CATLTRPSNQPQHF,TGTGCCACCCTTACCCGGCCGAGCAATCAGCCCCAGCATTTT
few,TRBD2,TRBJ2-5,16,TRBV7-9,CASSLGGLAYQETQYF,TGTGCCAGCAGCTTAGGGGGACTAGCGTACCAAGAGACCCAGTACTTC
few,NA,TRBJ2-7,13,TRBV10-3,CATRKRAEGEQYF,TGTGCCACCAGAAAAAGGGCCGAAGGCGAGCAGTACTTC
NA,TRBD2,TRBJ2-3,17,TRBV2,CASSELYSGAGTDTQYF,TGTGCCAGCAGTGAATTGTATAGCGGGGCCGGCACAGATACGCAGTATTTT
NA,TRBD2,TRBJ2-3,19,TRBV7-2,CASSLESGTSGGAGDTQYF,TGTGCCAGCAGCTTAGAATCTGGGACTAGCGGGGGGGCTGGCGATACGCAGTATTTT
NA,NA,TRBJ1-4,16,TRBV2,CASSEASGHTNEKLFF,TGTGCCAGCAGTGAAGCATCCGGCCATACTAATGAAAAACTGTTTTTT
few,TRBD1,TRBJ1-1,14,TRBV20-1,CSARPDRVGTEAFF,TGCAGTGCTAGGCCCGACAGGGTGGGAACTGAAGCTTTCTTT
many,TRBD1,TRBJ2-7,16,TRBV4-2,CASSQVDRDRDHEQYF,TGTGCCAGCAGCCAAGTAGATCGGGACAGGGACCACGAGCAGTACTTC
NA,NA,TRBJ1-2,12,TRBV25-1,CASSATGTGYTF,TGTGCCAGCAGTGCCACAGGGACTGGCTACACCTTC
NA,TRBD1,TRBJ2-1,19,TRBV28,CASRSPRGRGRSPYNEQFF,TGTGCCAGCAGATCCCCCCGGGGCAGGGGGCGAAGCCCCTACAATGAGCAGTTCTTC
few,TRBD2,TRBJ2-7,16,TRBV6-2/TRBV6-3,CASSYAWSGSAYEQYF,TGTGCCAGCAGTTACGCCTGGAGCGGGAGTGCCTACGAGCAGTACTTC
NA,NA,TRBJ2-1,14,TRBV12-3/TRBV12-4,CASSLPQIYNVQFF,TGTGCCAGCAGCCTCCCACAGATATACAATGTGCAGTTCTTC
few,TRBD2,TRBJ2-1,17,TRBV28,CASSSRTSGRAYNEQFF,TGTGCCAGCAGCTCACGGACTAGCGGGAGGGCCTACAATGAGCAGTTCTTC
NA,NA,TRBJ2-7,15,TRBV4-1,CASSLNRQSPYEQYF,TGCGCCAGCAGCCTTAACAGACAGAGCCCCTACGAGCAGTACTTC
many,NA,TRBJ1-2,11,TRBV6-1,CASRFNYGYTF,TGTGCCAGCAGGTTCAACTATGGCTACACCTTC
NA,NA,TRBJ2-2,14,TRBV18,CASSPYRDTGELFF,TGTGCCAGCTCACCCTACAGGGACACCGGGGAGCTGTTTTTT
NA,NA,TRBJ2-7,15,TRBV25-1,CASSEGQLTYNEQYF,TGTGCCAGCAGTGAAGGCCAGCTCACGTACAATGAGCAGTACTTC
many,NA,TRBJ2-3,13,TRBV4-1,CASSQIPTDTQYF,TGCGCCAGCAGCCAAATTCCCACAGATACGCAGTATTTT
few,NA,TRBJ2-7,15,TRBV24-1,CATSDLRLAECHQYF,TGTGCCACCAGTGATTTGAGGCTCGCCGAGTGCCACCAGTACTTC
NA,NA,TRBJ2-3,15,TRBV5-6,CASSGRGLRADTQYF,TGTGCCAGCAGCGGTCGCGGGTTAAGGGCAGATACGCAGTATTTT
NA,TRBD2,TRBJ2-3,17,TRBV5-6,CASSDLLAGAHTDTQYF,TGTGCCAGCAGCGATCTACTAGCGGGGGCCCACACAGATACGCAGTATTTT
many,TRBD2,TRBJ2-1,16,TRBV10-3,CAISESIIAGADEQFF,TGTGCCATCAGTGAGTCGATAATAGCGGGAGCGGATGAGCAGTTCTTC
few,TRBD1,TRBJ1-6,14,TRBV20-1,CSATGGLNNSPLHF,TGCAGTGCTACAGGGGGCTTAAATAATTCACCCCTCCACTTT
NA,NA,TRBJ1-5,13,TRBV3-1,CASSQEPRWPQHF,TGTGCCAGCAGCCAAGAGCCCCGGTGGCCCCAGCATTTT
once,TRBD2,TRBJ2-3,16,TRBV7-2,CASSFAGTSGGDTQYF,TGTGCCAGCAGCTTCGCTGGGACTAGCGGGGGAGATACGCAGTATTTT
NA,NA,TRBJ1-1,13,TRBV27,CASSPISGWQAFF,TGTGCCAGCAGTCCCATTTCAGGGTGGCAAGCTTTCTTT
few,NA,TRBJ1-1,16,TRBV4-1,CASSQIQVLKNTEAFF,TGCGCCAGCAGCCAAATCCAGGTCCTCAAGAACACTGAAGCTTTCTTT
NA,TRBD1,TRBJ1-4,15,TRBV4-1,CASSQVGTANEKLFF,TGCGCCAGCAGCCAAGTGGGGACAGCCAATGAAAAACTGTTTTTT
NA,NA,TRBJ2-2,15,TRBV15,CATSRDGPRTGELFF,TGTGCCACCAGCAGAGATGGCCCGAGGACCGGGGAGCTGTTTTTT
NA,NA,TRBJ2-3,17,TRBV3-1,CAGSPLIERSSTDTQYF,TGTGCCGGCAGCCCGCTAATCGAGAGGTCTAGCACAGATACGCAGTATTTT
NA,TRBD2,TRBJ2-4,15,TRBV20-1,CSAPKLALAKNIQYF,TGCAGTGCCCCGAAACTAGCGCTAGCCAAAAACATTCAGTACTTC
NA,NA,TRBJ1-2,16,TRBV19,CASSIGEWQPNYGYTF,TGTGCCAGTAGTATAGGAGAATGGCAGCCTAACTATGGCTACACCTTC
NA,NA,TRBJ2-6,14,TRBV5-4,CATTGLSGANVLTF,TGTGCCACCACGGGCCTCTCTGGGGCCAACGTCCTGACTTTC
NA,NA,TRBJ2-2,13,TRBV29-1,CSVGAANTGELFF,TGCAGCGTTGGGGCAGCTAACACCGGGGAGCTGTTTTTT
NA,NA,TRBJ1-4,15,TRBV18,CACSQKGLFLEKLFF,TGTGCCTGCTCGCAAAAAGGACTTTTTCTTGAAAAACTGTTTTTT
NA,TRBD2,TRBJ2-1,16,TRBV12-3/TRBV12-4,CASSPLGLGSYNEQFF,TGTGCCAGCAGTCCCCTGGGACTAGGGTCCTACAATGAGCAGTTCTTC
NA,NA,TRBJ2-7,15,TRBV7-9,CASSLEGGLIGLQYF,TGTGCCAGCAGCTTAGAAGGAGGGTTGATTGGTTTGCAGTACTTC
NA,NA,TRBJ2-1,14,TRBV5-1,CASSPELDRNERFF,TGCGCCAGCAGCCCGGAATTGGACCGTAATGAGCGGTTCTTC
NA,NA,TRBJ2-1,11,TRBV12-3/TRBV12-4,CASSLGGLQFF,TGTGCCAGCAGTTTAGGAGGGCTTCAGTTCTTC
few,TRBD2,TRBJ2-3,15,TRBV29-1,CSVQKNSGRTDTQYF,TGCAGCGTCCAGAAAAATAGCGGGCGCACAGATACGCAGTATTTT
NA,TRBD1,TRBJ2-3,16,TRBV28,CASSLWGTGETDTQYF,TGTGCCAGCAGTTTATGGGGGACAGGGGAAACAGATACGCAGTATTTT
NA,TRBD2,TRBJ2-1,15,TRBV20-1,CSATPRTSGYNEQFF,TGCAGTGCTACACCACGGACTAGCGGATACAATGAGCAGTTCTTC
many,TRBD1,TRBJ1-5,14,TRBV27,CASSSTGGSQPQHF,TGTGCCAGCAGTTCGACAGGGGGGAGTCAGCCCCAGCATTTT
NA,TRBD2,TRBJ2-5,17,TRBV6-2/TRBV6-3,CASSYPKRLAWRETQYF,TGTGCCAGCAGTTACCCGAAAAGACTAGCATGGCGGGAGACCCAGTACTTC
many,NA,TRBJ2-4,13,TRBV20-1,CSAREVAKNIQYF,TGCAGTGCTAGAGAAGTGGCCAAAAACATTCAGTACTTC
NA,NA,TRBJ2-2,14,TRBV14,CASSQDEGTGELFF,TGTGCCAGCAGCCAAGATGAAGGGACCGGGGAGCTGTTTTTT
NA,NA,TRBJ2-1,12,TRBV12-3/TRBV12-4,CASSFQGSEQFF,TGTGCCAGCAGCTTTCAGGGGAGTGAGCAGTTCTTC
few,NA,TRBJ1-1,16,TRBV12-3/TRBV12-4,CASSFGPGRRNTEAFF,TGTGCCAGCAGTTTTGGGCCAGGGCGGAGGAACACTGAAGCTTTCTTT
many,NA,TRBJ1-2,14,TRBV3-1,CASSQRGASYGYTF,TGTGCCAGCAGCCAACGGGGGGCCAGCTATGGCTACACCTTC
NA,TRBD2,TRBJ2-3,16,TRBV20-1,CSASARLAPPRDTQYF,TGCAGTGCTAGTGCCCGACTAGCGCCCCCCCGGGATACGCAGTATTTT